The 14 T cell receptor beta chains below come from one sample, sequenced in a study of shared clonotypes between healthy human individuals. Repertoires were generated with immunoSEQ multiplex PCR, while TCRdb's copy carries only in-frame clones and drops some. The sample lists approximately 470,000 clones; over 70% were seen once. Sequenced material: PBMCs. The receptors were gathered from a middle-aged woman in good health. Some clones in this sample may be carry-over from other donors' samples.

The gene calls are TRBV28 and TRBJ2-7; 9 nucleotides align to TRBD1. The CDR3 totals 14 residues. The germline gives CDR1 MDHEN, CDR2 SYDVKM. Germline trimming cut 5 bases from V and 6 bases from J; bases unmatched to any gene: 8. The DNA for the CDR3 is TGTGCCAGCAGTCGTCCCGGGACAGGGTTCGAGCAGTACTTC. Residues: CASSRPGTGFEQYF.

This clone was counted once. A far larger clone differs by one base, so this is likely a read error. The same CDR3 is also encoded by other DNA sequences in this sample. The J gene is TRBJ2-7, the V gene TRBV28; no clear D gene. This CDR3 is 11 amino acids long. Germline V gives CDR1 MDHEN, CDR2 SYDVKM. CDR3 sequence: CASSLFREQYF. Written as DNA, the CDR3 is TGTGCCAGCAGCTTATTCCGGGAGCAGTACTTC.

To note about this clone: One end of the junction does not line up with germline, which may come from a read error. The V call is TRBV6-4, the J call TRBJ2-1; 13 bases agree with TRBD2. The V gene's germline CDR1 is MRHNA and CDR2 SNTAGT. The CDR3 loop spans 15 amino acids. CDR3 in amino acids: CASSHGTSGINEQLF. The CDR3 DNA reads TGTGCCAGCAGTCACGGGACTAGCGGGATAAATGAGCAGCTCTTC.

The chain has TRBV10-3 and TRBJ2-7, with D uncertain. V was pared by 10 bases and J by 3 bases, with 10 bases between. CDR3 size: 11 residues. Germline values: CDR1 ENHRY, CDR2 SYGVKD. In nucleotides, the CDR3 is TGTGCCACGCAGACTGGCTACGAGCAGTACTTC. The encoded protein is CATQTGYEQYF.

With respect to this clone: Given a far larger clone just one base away, this is likely a sequencing read error. The gene calls are TRBV30 and TRBJ1-1; TRBD1 is a possible D gene (6 bases). The CDR3 contains 14 residues. CDR1 and CDR2 from the germline V gene are GTSNPN and SVGIG (reference sequence). V lost 2 bases and J lost 3, with 13 bases in between. Here the CDR3 DNA reads TGTGCCTGGAGTCACAGGGACTGGGACACTGAAGCTTTCTTT. It yields the protein CAWSHRDWDTEAFF.

The chain combines TRBV18 with TRBJ2-7; TRBD1 matches 7 bases. CDR3 length: 14 residues. Germline trimming cut 6 bases from V and 1 base from J; bases unmatched to any gene: 6. Per the germline V gene, CDR1 is KGHSH and CDR2 is LQKENI. CDR3 amino acids: CASSPGTESYEQYF. The CDR3 DNA reads TGTGCCAGCTCCCCCGGGACAGAGTCCTACGAGCAGTACTTC.

The genes are TRBV7-9 and TRBJ2-5, with D uncertain. CDR1 SEHNR and CDR2 FQNEAQ come from the germline V gene (reference sequence). The V end lost 5 bases, the J end lost 4 bases, and 14 bases lay between the germline ends. CDR3 length: 14 amino acids. CDR3 nucleotide sequence: TGTGCCAGCAGCGGCGCTAGAGGTGTAGAGACCCAGTACTTC. This codes for CASSGARGVETQYF. The whole variable domain, filled in from reference TRBV7-9 and TRBJ2-5, reads DTGVSQNPRHKITKRGQNVTFRCDPISEHNRLYWYRQTLGQGPEFLTYFQNEAQLEKSRLLSDRFSAERPKGSFSTLEIQRTEQGDSAMYLCASSGARGVETQYFGPGTRLLVL.

This clone appeared a few times. The genes are TRBV19 and TRBJ1-1; D possibly corresponds to TRBD1 (5 bases). The CDR3 runs 14 residues. Trimming pared 5 bases from V and 1 base from J, leaving 11 bases between. In germline, CDR1 is LNHDA, CDR2 SQIVND (reference sequence). CDR3 nucleotides: TGTGCCAGTAGTGCGGGACGGTCGAACACTGAAGCTTTCTTT. Translated, it gives CASSAGRSNTEAFF. Using reference TRBV19 and TRBJ1-1 for the parts outside the CDR3, the full variable domain is DGGITQSPKYLFRKEGQNVTLSCEQNLNHDAMYWYRQDPGQGLRLIYYSQIVNDFQKGDIAEGYSVSREKKESFPLTVTSAQKNPTAFYLCASSAGRSNTEAFFGQGTRLTVV.

The CDR3 protein is CASSHRTEDYEQYF. The DNA of the CDR3 is TGTGCCAGCAGTCATAGGACAGAGGACTACGAGCAGTACTTC. The V call is TRBV28, the J call TRBJ2-7; a possible D gene is TRBD1 (6 bases). Germline V CDR1 and CDR2: MDHEN, SYDVKM. Between the trimmed V and J ends, which lost 5 bases and 3 bases, there was a span of 14 bases. CDR3 size: 14 residues.

Of note for this clone: The junction and the germline gene differ at one end; a read error may be behind it. J is TRBJ2-7 and V is TRBV5-1; 9 nucleotides line up with TRBD1. The CDR3 extends over 15 amino acids. Germline lookup yields CDR1 SGHRS and CDR2 YFSETQ. CDR3 DNA: TGCGTCAGCAGCGCGGGGACAGGGCGGACCTACGAGCAATACTTC. As protein: CVSSAGTGRTYEQYF.

The chain couples TRBV4-2 to TRBJ1-5; D ambiguous. This CDR3 comprises 18 residues. V lost 0 bases and J lost 7, with 22 bases in between. CDR1 and CDR2 from the germline V gene are LGHNA and YNFKEQ. This CDR3 reads CASSQDLGSLTTFQPQHF. CDR3 bases: TGTGCCAGCAGCCAAGATCTAGGTTCCCTCACCACATTCCAGCCCCAGCATTTT.

The chain carries TRBV6-1 and TRBJ2-3, with 10 bases aligning to TRBD1. Germline trimming cut 4 bases from V and 5 bases from J; bases unmatched to any gene: 3. Germline V gene sequence: CDR1 MNHNS, CDR2 SASEGT. This CDR3 is built from 14 residues. CDR3 protein: CASSGQGARDTQYF. CDR3 DNA sequence: TGTGCCAGCAGTGGACAGGGGGCGAGAGATACGCAGTATTTT.

A remark on this clone: A far larger clone is one nucleotide away, so this likely arose from a read error. This same CDR3 is encoded by further DNA sequences in the sample. The chain recombines TRBV11-1 with TRBJ1-1; the D is unclear. CDR3 length: 15 residues. Germline CDR1 is SGHAT and CDR2 is FQDESV (reference sequence). This chain's CDR3 is CASSQRTAGNTEAFF. The CDR3 DNA follows: TGCGCCAGCAGCCAAAGGACGGCGGGGAACACTGAAGCTTTCTTT.

V usage is TRBV6-5 and J usage is TRBJ1-2; D might be TRBD1 (6 bases). V was pared by 6 bases and J by 2 bases, with 13 bases between. The CDR3 spans 14 residues. The germline CDR1 and CDR2 sequences are MNHEY and SVGAGI. CDR3 in DNA: TGTGCCAGCAGAGGGGGTCTATCGAACTATGGCTACACCTTC. The encoded protein is CASRGGLSNYGYTF.